This T cell receptor (beta chain) was identified during a study of control samples from healthy donors and cancer patients. The CDR3 runs to 16 residues. Germline trimming cut 6 bases from V and 0 bases from J; bases unmatched to any gene: 8. Germline values: CDR1 MNHNS, CDR2 SASEGT. Clones were sequenced by immunoSEQ multiplex PCR, and TCRdb holds only the in-frame ones, with some missing. The sample records 130,000 or so clones, around nine tenths being singletons. The chain is built from TRBV6-1 and TRBJ1-3; 7 nucleotides line up with TRBD1. This TCR came from a man aged 50 to 60 in good health. The sequenced sample was blood. The CDR3 bases are TGTGCCAGCAGCGAACACAGGGGAACCTCTGGAAACACCATATATTTT. Encoded protein: CASSEHRGTSGNTIYF.